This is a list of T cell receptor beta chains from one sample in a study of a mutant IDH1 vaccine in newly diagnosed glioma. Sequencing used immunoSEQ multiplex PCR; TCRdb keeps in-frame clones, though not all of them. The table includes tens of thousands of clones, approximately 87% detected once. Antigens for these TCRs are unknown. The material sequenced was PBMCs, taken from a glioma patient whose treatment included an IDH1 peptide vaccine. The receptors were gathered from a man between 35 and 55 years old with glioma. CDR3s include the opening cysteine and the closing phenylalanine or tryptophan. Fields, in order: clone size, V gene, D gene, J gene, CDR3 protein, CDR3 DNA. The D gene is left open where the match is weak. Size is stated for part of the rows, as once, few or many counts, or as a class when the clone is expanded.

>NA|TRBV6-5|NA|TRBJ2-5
CASSYVGSQETQYF
TGTGCCAGCAGTTACGTAGGCAGCCAAGAGACCCAGTACTTC
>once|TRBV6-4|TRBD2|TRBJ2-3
CASSELAVSTDTQYF
TGTGCCAGCAGTGAACTAGCGGTATCCACAGATACGCAGTATTTT
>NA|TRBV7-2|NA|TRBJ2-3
CASKRTDTQYF
TGTGCCAGCAAGCGGACAGATACGCAGTATTTT
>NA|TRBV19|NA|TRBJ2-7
CASSMRVLAEQYF
TGTGCCAGTAGTATGCGGGTCTTGGCCGAGCAGTACTTC
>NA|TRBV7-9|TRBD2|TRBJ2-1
CASRQAGGRNEQFF
TGTGCCAGCCGTCAGGCGGGAGGACGTAATGAGCAGTTCTTC
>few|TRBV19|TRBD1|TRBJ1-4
CASSTQGGREKLFF
TGTGCCAGTAGTACACAGGGGGGCCGGGAAAAACTGTTTTTT
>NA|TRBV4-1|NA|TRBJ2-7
CASSVYPILRSYEQYF
TGCGCCAGCAGCGTCTACCCGATCCTTCGTTCCTACGAGCAGTACTTC
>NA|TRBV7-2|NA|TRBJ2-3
CASSFFTDTQYF
TGTGCCAGCAGCTTTTTCACAGATACGCAGTATTTT
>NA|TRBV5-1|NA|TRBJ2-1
CASSLEGVNNEQFF
TGCGCCAGCAGCTTGGAGGGCGTAAACAATGAGCAGTTCTTC
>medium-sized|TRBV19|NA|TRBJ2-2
CASTRTLNTGELFF
TGTGCCAGTACCCGGACGTTGAACACCGGGGAGCTGTTTTTT
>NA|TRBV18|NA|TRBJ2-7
CASSPGVEGEQYF
TGTGCCAGCTCACCTGGGGTTGAAGGCGAGCAGTACTTC
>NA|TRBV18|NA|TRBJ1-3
CASSVGSGNTIYF
TGTGCCAGCTCAGTGGGATCTGGAAACACCATATATTTT
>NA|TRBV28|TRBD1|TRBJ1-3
CASSSKTGIQRNTIYF
TGTGCCAGCAGTTCAAAGACAGGGATTCAGCGAAACACCATATATTTT
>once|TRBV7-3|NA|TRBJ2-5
CASSITQGSETQYF
TGTGCCAGCAGCATCACCCAGGGGTCGGAGACCCAGTACTTC
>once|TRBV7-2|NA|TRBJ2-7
CASSLALDTGEQYF
TGTGCCAGCAGCTTAGCCCTAGACACGGGCGAGCAGTACTTC
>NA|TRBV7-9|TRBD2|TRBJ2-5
CASSFTSAQETQYF
TGTGCCAGCAGCTTCACTAGCGCCCAAGAGACCCAGTACTTC
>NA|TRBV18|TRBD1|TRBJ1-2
CASSPARDRPYGYTF
TGTGCCAGCTCACCTGCTCGGGACAGACCTTATGGCTACACCTTC
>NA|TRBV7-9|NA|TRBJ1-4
CASSLVGRGAEKLFF
TGTGCCAGCAGCTTAGTGGGACGCGGGGCTGAAAAACTGTTTTTT
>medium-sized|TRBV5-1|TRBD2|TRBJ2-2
CASSLTSGAANTGELFF
TGCGCCAGCAGCCTGACTAGCGGGGCCGCGAACACCGGGGAGCTGTTTTTT
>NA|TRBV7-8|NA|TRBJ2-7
CASSQYRTALSYEQYF
TGTGCCAGCAGCCAGTATCGGACAGCCCTTTCCTACGAGCAGTACTTC
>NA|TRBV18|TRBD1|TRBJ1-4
CASSPGQGGEKLFF
TGTGCCAGCTCACCGGGACAGGGTGGCGAAAAACTGTTTTTT
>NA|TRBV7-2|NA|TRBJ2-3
CASSRQATRATDTQYF
TGTGCCAGCAGCCGCCAGGCCACTAGGGCCACAGATACGCAGTATTTT
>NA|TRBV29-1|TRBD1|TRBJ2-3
CSAVGTGTDTQYF
TGCAGCGCCGTGGGGACAGGCACAGATACGCAGTATTTT
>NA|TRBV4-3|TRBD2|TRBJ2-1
CASSQQLAGYNEQFF
TGCGCCAGCAGCCAACAACTAGCGGGGTACAATGAGCAGTTCTTC
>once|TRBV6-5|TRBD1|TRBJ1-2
CASRGGFYGYTF
TGTGCCAGCAGAGGGGGCTTCTATGGCTACACCTTC
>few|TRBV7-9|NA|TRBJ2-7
CASSLTGEQYF
TGTGCCAGCAGCTTAACGGGCGAGCAGTACTTC
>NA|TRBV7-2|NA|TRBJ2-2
CASSLVRSLNTGELFF
TGTGCCAGCAGCTTAGTCCGGTCCCTAAACACCGGGGAGCTGTTTTTT
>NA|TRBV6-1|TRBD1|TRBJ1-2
CASSATGNYGYTF
TGTGCCAGCAGTGCGACAGGGAACTATGGCTACACCTTC
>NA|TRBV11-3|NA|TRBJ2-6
CASSLSVPGANVLTF
TGTGCCAGCAGCTTAAGCGTACCTGGGGCCAACGTCCTGACTTTC
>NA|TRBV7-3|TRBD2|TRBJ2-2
CASSPRLARTSGELFF
TGTGCCAGCAGCCCAAGACTAGCCCGCACATCCGGGGAGCTGTTTTTT
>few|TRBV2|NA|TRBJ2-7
CARDTTSGEQYF
TGTGCCAGAGACACCACCTCCGGCGAGCAGTACTTC
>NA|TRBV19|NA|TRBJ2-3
CASTGIGTDTQYF
TGTGCCAGTACGGGCATCGGCACAGATACGCAGTATTTT
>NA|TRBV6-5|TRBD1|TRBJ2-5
CASTEGTGGATQYF
TGTGCCAGCACCGAAGGGACAGGGGGAGCGACCCAGTACTTC
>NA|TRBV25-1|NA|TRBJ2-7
CASSESRPYEQYF
TGTGCCAGCAGTGAATCTCGTCCCTACGAGCAGTACTTC
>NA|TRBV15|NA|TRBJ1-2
CATSRDRGVWYGYTF
TGTGCCACCAGCAGAGATCGGGGGGTTTGGTATGGCTACACCTTC
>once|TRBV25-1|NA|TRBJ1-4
CASSDRTGVNEKLFF
TGTGCCAGCAGTGACAGGACGGGGGTTAATGAAAAACTGTTTTTT
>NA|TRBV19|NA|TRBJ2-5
CASSINPLQETQYF
TGTGCCAGTAGTATAAATCCGCTTCAAGAGACCCAGTACTTC
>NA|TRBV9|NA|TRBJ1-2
CASRDTGSLGYTF
TGTGCCAGTCGCGATACAGGGTCACTAGGCTACACCTTC
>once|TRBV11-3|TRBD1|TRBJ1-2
CATQQQGAYGYTF
TGTGCCACCCAACAACAGGGGGCCTATGGCTACACCTTC
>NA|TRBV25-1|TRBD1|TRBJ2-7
CASSVTGAYEQYF
TGTGCCAGCAGTGTGACAGGGGCCTACGAGCAGTACTTC
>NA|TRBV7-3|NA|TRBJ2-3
CASSFWASTDTQYF
TGTGCCAGCAGCTTTTGGGCTTCTACAGATACGCAGTATTTT